This TCR beta chain was profiled in a study of CD8+CD57+ T cells in acquired aplastic anemia. The patients chosen for sequencing had shown expansion of CD8+CD57+ cells (detected by flow cytometry). Severe acquired aplastic anemia was present in all patients. Genomic DNA provided the template from which TCR beta VDJ and CDR3 profiles were obtained. TCRdb re-derived calls from the reads in MiXCR, one entry per CDR3 protein. There are 150,000 to 160,000 distinct CDR3 sequences in the sample; approximately 52% occur only once, and less than 15% lies in the top ten. The CDR3 totals 14 residues. From germline, CDR1 is SGHVS and CDR2 FQNEAQ. V lost 1 base and J 4 bases, leaving 10 bases between the germline ends.

The J gene is TRBJ2-5, the V gene TRBV7-8; D is perhaps TRBD1 (5 bases). This receptor was obtained from a human donor with aplastic anemia. The sequenced material came from sorted CD4+, CD8+, or CD8+CD57+ T cells (not recorded which) from PBMCs. CDR3 protein: CASSLEWQGETQYF. The CDR3 DNA reads TGTGCCAGCAGCTTAGAGTGGCAGGGAGAGACCCAGTACTTC.